This entry lists 22 T cell receptor beta chains sequenced from one sample in a study of blood T cell repertoires in COVID-19. Generated by immunoSEQ multiplex PCR, the TCRdb table keeps only in-frame clones and is missing some. The sample lists approximately 500,000 clones, roughly 88% occurring once. Sequencing used PBMCs or T cells enriched from blood (not recorded which). These receptors came from a woman between 40 and 50 years old who had recovered from COVID-19.

This chain uses TRBV18 with TRBJ1-6; D perhaps matches TRBD1 (5 bases). The CDR3 runs to 14 residues. The germline CDR1 and CDR2 sequences are KGHSH and LQKENI. The ends were cut back, 5 bases at V and 10 bases at J, with 15 bases in the middle. CDR3 coding DNA: TGTGCCAGCTCAACGGCAGGGAATAGGTCACCCCTCCACTTT. This codes for CASSTAGNRSPLHF.

This clone was seen a handful of times. The V call is TRBV10-3, the J call TRBJ1-3, with 8 bases fitting TRBD1. The CDR3 is made up of 16 amino acids. From germline, CDR1 is ENHRY and CDR2 SYGVKD. With 6 bases clipped from V and 0 bases from J, the junction kept 7 bases outside the gene matches. CDR3 sequence: CAISPSGQGSGNTIYF. The CDR3 coding sequence is TGTGCCATCAGCCCTTCTGGACAGGGCTCTGGAAACACCATATATTTT.

This chain links TRBV2 with TRBJ1-4, with D unclear. The CDR3 spans 14 residues. V lost 0 bases to trimming and J lost 4 bases, with 6 bases between them. In germline, CDR1 is SNHLY, CDR2 FYNNEI. The CDR3 sequence: CASSEAKRNEKLFF. CDR3 DNA sequence: TGTGCCAGCAGTGAAGCGAAGCGTAATGAAAAACTGTTTTTT.

V gene TRBV6-1 combines with J gene TRBJ1-5, with no clear D. Trimming removed 0 bases from V and 7 bases from J, with 7 bases in between. Germline V CDR1 and CDR2: MNHNS, SASEGT. This CDR3 has 13 residues. CDR3 DNA sequence: TGTGCCAGCAGTGAAGCCCGGGGACAGCCCCAGCATTTT. It translates to CASSEARGQPQHF.

The V call is TRBV18, the J call TRBJ1-3, with D tentatively TRBD1 (5 bases). Trimming left V 3 bases short and J 3 bases short, with 12 bases between. CDR1 is KGHSH, CDR2 LQKENI, per germline. CDR3 length: 15 residues. The CDR3 DNA reads as TGTGCCAGCTCACCTTCAGGGTCCTATGGAAACACCATATATTTT. Translating gives CASSPSGSYGNTIYF.

The chain carries TRBV15 and TRBJ2-7, with 7 bases matching TRBD1. The CDR3 runs to 13 residues. Trimming removed 3 bases from V and 1 base from J; junction bases left unmatched: 0. CDR1 LNHNV and CDR2 YYDKDF come from the germline V gene (reference sequence). The CDR3 region is CATSRTGSYEQYF. The CDR3 coding sequence is TGTGCCACCAGCAGGACAGGGTCCTACGAGCAGTACTTC.

This clone was counted at least ten times. This sequence joins TRBV2 and TRBJ1-1, with 8 bases that match TRBD1. V trimming: 7 bases; J trimming: 4 bases; junction bases outside the gene matches: 5. The CDR3 has 13 amino acids. The germline V gene encodes CDR1 SNHLY and CDR2 FYNNEI. CDR3 residues: CASTGGAGTEAFF. The CDR3 DNA reads as TGTGCCAGCACAGGGGGCGCGGGCACTGAAGCTTTCTTT.

This sequence joins TRBV5-1 and TRBJ1-5; weak D call: TRBD1 (6 bases). V was trimmed by 5 bases and J by 6 bases, leaving 18 bases between them. The CDR3 runs to 15 residues. Germline lookup yields CDR1 SGHRS and CDR2 YFSETQ. The CDR3: CASSPRGGAPQPQHF. CDR3 bases: TGCGCCAGCAGTCCCCGGGGGGGCGCGCCTCAGCCCCAGCATTTT.

V usage is TRBV19 and J usage is TRBJ1-6; 7 nucleotides line up with TRBD1. With 6 bases clipped from V and 7 bases from J, the junction kept 12 bases outside the gene matches. The CDR3 sequence is 16 residues long. The germline gives CDR1 LNHDA, CDR2 SQIVND (reference sequence). For the CDR3, the DNA is TGTGCCAGTAGCATTAACTACGGGACAGACAATTCACCCCTCCACTTT. It translates to CASSINYGTDNSPLHF. Full variable domain (outside the CDR3, taken from reference TRBV19 and TRBJ1-6): DGGITQSPKYLFRKEGQNVTLSCEQNLNHDAMYWYRQDPGQGLRLIYYSQIVNDFQKGDIAEGYSVSREKKESFPLTVTSAQKNPTAFYLCASSINYGTDNSPLHFGNGTRLTVT.

This sequence joins TRBV7-6 and TRBJ2-1, with 12 bases aligning to TRBD2. Germline loops: CDR1 SGHVS, CDR2 FNYEAQ. The CDR3 length is 16 residues. The V segment lost 2 bases and the J segment 4 bases; nucleotides outside the gene matches: 3. CDR3 loop: CASSLRLAGVYNEQFF. Here the CDR3 DNA reads TGTGCCAGCAGCTTACGACTAGCGGGAGTTTACAATGAGCAGTTCTTC.

The rearrangement joins TRBV12-5 to TRBJ1-3; no clear D gene. V was trimmed by 1 base and J by 0 bases, leaving 10 bases between them. CDR1 LGHNT and CDR2 FRNRAP come from the germline V gene. The CDR3 runs 16 residues. The DNA for the CDR3 is TGTGCTAGTGGTTTGGCCGCGCGGTACTCTGGAAACACCATATATTTT. Amino acid sequence: CASGLAARYSGNTIYF.

The rearrangement uses TRBV12-3 or TRBV12-4 and TRBJ1-6, with D unresolved. Trimming pared 6 bases from V and 7 bases from J, leaving 7 bases between. The CDR3 length is 12 residues. In DNA, the CDR3 is TGTGCCAGCAGCCCTTCGAATTCACCCCTCCACTTT. Encoded protein: CASSPSNSPLHF.

This chain connects TRBV7-2 to TRBJ1-2; 7 nucleotides agree with TRBD1. CDR1 and CDR2 from the germline V gene are SGHTA and FQGNSA. The J segment lost 6 bases and the V segment lost 3 bases, leaving 10 bases of the junction unmatched. The CDR3 loop spans 15 amino acids. The CDR3 nucleotides are TGTGCCAGCAGCTTCCCCCAACAGGGGTTTAATGGCTACACCTTC. Protein: CASSFPQQGFNGYTF. Filled out from reference TRBV7-2 and TRBJ1-2, the complete variable domain reads GAGVSQSPSNKVTEKGKDVELRCDPISGHTALYWYRQSLGQGLEFLIYFQGNSAPDKSGLPSDRFSAERTGGSVSTLTIQRTQQEDSAVYLCASSFPQQGFNGYTFGSGTRLTVV.

V usage is TRBV7-8 and J usage is TRBJ2-7; maybe TRBD1 (6 bases). CDR3 length equals 16 residues. V was pared by 3 bases and J by 3 bases, with 18 bases between. Per the germline V gene, CDR1 is SGHVS and CDR2 is FQNEAQ. The CDR3 sequence: CASSFPGGQPNYEQYF. In DNA form, the CDR3 reads TGTGCCAGCAGCTTCCCAGGCGGACAGCCTAACTACGAGCAGTACTTC.

Details on this clone: This sample includes further DNA sequences coding for the same CDR3. The chain couples TRBV7-9 to TRBJ1-2; D is unclear. Germline CDR1 reads SEHNR; CDR2 reads FQNEAQ (reference sequence). With 1 base removed from V and 1 base from J, the gap between germline ends came to 7 bases. The CDR3 sequence is 14 residues long. The CDR3 DNA follows: TGTGCCAGCAGCTTAGTCGAGGTTAACTATGGCTACACCTTC. It codes for CASSLVEVNYGYTF.

This sequence joins TRBV18 and TRBJ1-5; 7 bases fit TRBD1. In germline, CDR1 is KGHSH, CDR2 LQKENI. J lost 7 bases, V lost 2 bases, and 14 bases had no gene match. This CDR3 region has 17 residues. CDR3 in amino acids: CASSPTETGKSDQPQHF. CDR3 coding DNA: TGTGCCAGCTCACCAACCGAGACAGGGAAGAGCGACCAGCCCCAGCATTTT.

This chain connects TRBV7-2 to TRBJ2-3; 13 bases map to TRBD2. CDR1 is SGHTA and CDR2 is FQGNSA in the germline V gene. The CDR3 runs to 18 residues. The V and J ends lost 1 base and 3 bases, in that order; junction bases with no gene match: 7. CDR3 DNA: TGTGCCAGCAGCTTAGTGTCACTAGCGGGAGGGCCGACAGATACGCAGTATTTT. This translates into CASSLVSLAGGPTDTQYF.

The chain couples TRBV30 to TRBJ2-1; 8 bases match TRBD2. Trimming cost V 2 bases and J 2 bases; bases outside gene matches: 5. CDR3 length: 15 residues. The germline CDR1 and CDR2 sequences are GTSNPN and SVGIG (reference sequence). In nucleotides, the CDR3 is TGTGCCTGGAGTAACGGACTAGCCCCCTACAATGAGCAGTTCTTC. It is translated as CAWSNGLAPYNEQFF.

A single count supports this clone. The CDR3 DNA reads TGTGCCACCAGTGATTCGGGTGACAATGAGCAGTTCTTC. Amino acid sequence: CATSDSGDNEQFF. The V gene is TRBV24-1, the J gene TRBJ2-1; D is ambiguous. Germline V gives CDR1 KGHDR, CDR2 SFDVKD. CDR3 length equals 13 residues. The V and J ends lost 2 bases and 5 bases respectively, with 6 bases between them.

This rearrangement joins TRBV5-1 to TRBJ1-2, with 9 bases that match TRBD1. Trimming at V came to 4 bases and at J to 1 base, leaving 11 bases not matched to a gene. The CDR3 runs 17 residues. The germline V gene has CDR1 SGHRS and CDR2 YFSETQ. The CDR3 DNA sequence: TGCGCCAGCAGCATGGGACAGGGAAGTTCCCTTAACTATGGCTACACCTTC. Encoded protein: CASSMGQGSSLNYGYTF. Full variable domain (outside the CDR3, taken from reference TRBV5-1 and TRBJ1-2): KAGVTQTPRYLIKTRGQQVTLSCSPISGHRSVSWYQQTPGQGLQFLFEYFSETQRNKGNFPGRFSGRQFSNSRSEMNVSTLELGDSALYLCASSMGQGSSLNYGYTFGSGTRLTVV.

This clone appeared once. The chain carries TRBV5-1 and TRBJ1-5; D not resolved. The CDR3 consists of 14 residues. The ends were cut back, 2 bases at V and 0 bases at J, with 6 bases in the middle. Germline CDR1 is SGHRS and CDR2 is YFSETQ. CDR3 DNA sequence: TGCGCCAGCAGCTTCGGGGATAGCAATCAGCCCCAGCATTTT. Translating it yields CASSFGDSNQPQHF. Filled out from reference TRBV5-1 and TRBJ1-5, the complete variable domain reads KAGVTQTPRYLIKTRGQQVTLSCSPISGHRSVSWYQQTPGQGLQFLFEYFSETQRNKGNFPGRFSGRQFSNSRSEMNVSTLELGDSALYLCASSFGDSNQPQHFGDGTRLSIL.

This chain connects TRBV4-3 to TRBJ2-2, with 7 bases matching TRBD1. The V segment lost 0 bases and the J segment 7 bases; nucleotides outside the gene matches: 8. This CDR3 contains 16 residues. Germline values: CDR1 LGHNA, CDR2 YSLEER. CDR3 DNA: TGCGCCAGCAGCCAAGAACGAAACAGGGGCGGCGGGGAGCTGTTTTTT. Translating it yields CASSQERNRGGGELFF.